The 18 T cell receptor beta chains listed next were all sequenced from one sample in a study of blood T cell repertoires in COVID-19. TCRdb keeps only in-frame clones here, not all; method: immunoSEQ multiplex PCR. This sample has some 300,000 clones, with nearly 90% found just once. Specimen: peripheral blood. The receptors originated from a woman aged 40 to 49 with COVID-19, enrolled during active disease.

The chain carries TRBV2 and TRBJ1-4; D is unclear. The length of the CDR3 is 14 residues. Between the trimmed V and J ends, which lost 4 bases and 7 bases, there was a span of 13 bases. In germline, CDR1 is SNHLY, CDR2 FYNNEI. CDR3 in DNA: TGTGCCAGCAGTGCCGCCGGGAAGGGTGAAAAACTGTTTTTT. Encoded protein: CASSAAGKGEKLFF.

The rearrangement uses TRBV28 and TRBJ2-7; 9 bases are shared with TRBD1. The CDR3 consists of 16 residues. CDR1 is MDHEN, CDR2 SYDVKM, per germline. With V trimmed by 4 bases and J by 3 bases, 10 bases remained unmatched. The CDR3 region is CASSYYFGTGNYEQYF. CDR3 nucleotide sequence: TGTGCCAGCAGTTATTATTTCGGGACAGGGAACTACGAGCAGTACTTC.

This chain's CDR3 is CATSRRGRPNTEAFF. CDR3 nucleotides: TGTGCCACCAGCAGAAGGGGAAGACCGAACACTGAAGCTTTCTTT. J is TRBJ1-1 and V is TRBV15, with a possible D match to TRBD1 (5 bases). V gave up 2 bases and J gave up 1 base, with 11 bases separating them. CDR1 and CDR2 from the germline V gene are LNHNV and YYDKDF (reference sequence). This CDR3 is built from 15 residues.

V gene TRBV11-3 combines with J gene TRBJ1-1, with TRBD1 as a possible D gene (5 bases). This CDR3 has 15 residues. Trimming removed 5 bases at V and 6 bases at J, with 19 bases between. Germline V gene sequence: CDR1 SGHNT, CDR2 YENEEA. CDR3 sequence reads: CASSAGSGERSEAFF. DNA for the CDR3: TGTGCCAGCAGCGCAGGGTCCGGCGAAAGGTCTGAAGCTTTCTTT.

The rearrangement joins TRBV19 to TRBJ2-3, with TRBD1 matching over 7 bases. V dropped 8 bases and J dropped 0; count of bases not matched to a gene: 8. The length of the CDR3 is 15 residues. The V gene's germline CDR1 is LNHDA and CDR2 SQIVND (reference sequence). CDR3: CASGYRGLSTDTQYF. The CDR3 nucleotides read TGTGCCAGTGGATACAGGGGCCTTAGCACAGATACGCAGTATTTT. The variable domain in full, completed from reference TRBV19 and TRBJ2-3, reads DGGITQSPKYLFRKEGQNVTLSCEQNLNHDAMYWYRQDPGQGLRLIYYSQIVNDFQKGDIAEGYSVSREKKESFPLTVTSAQKNPTAFYLCASGYRGLSTDTQYFGPGTRLTVL.

This chain links TRBV4-1 with TRBJ2-7, with 7 bases that match TRBD1. The CDR3 runs 13 residues. The V gene end was trimmed by 0 bases and the J gene end by 6 bases; junction bases not matched to a gene: 2. Germline CDR1 is MGHRA and CDR2 is YSYEKL. CDR3 protein: CASSQEQGVEQYF. The CDR3 nucleotides read TGCGCCAGCAGCCAAGAGCAGGGGGTCGAGCAGTACTTC.

The J gene is TRBJ2-1, the V gene TRBV6-2 or TRBV6-3, with TRBD2 matching over 8 bases. Germline assignment: CDR1 MNHEY and CDR2 SVGEGT. The CDR3 is 17 amino acids. Losses at the gene ends were 4 bases for V and 7 bases for J; bases not matched to a gene: 15. As DNA, the CDR3 is TGTGCCAGCAGTTTCTGGGGCTCGGGCGGGAGGAAGAATGAGCAGTTCTTC. It specifies CASSFWGSGGRKNEQFF.

The chain couples TRBV9 to TRBJ1-3; TRBD1 might be the D (5 bases). The CDR3 length is 18 residues. The germline gives CDR1 SGDLS, CDR2 YYNGEE. The ends were cut back, 0 bases at V and 0 bases at J, with 16 bases in the middle. The CDR3 here is CASSVDPTASVSGNTIYF. CDR3 bases: TGTGCCAGCAGCGTAGACCCGACAGCCTCCGTCTCTGGAAACACCATATATTTT.

The chain employs TRBV4-2 and TRBJ1-1; 8 bases agree with TRBD1. This CDR3 contains 15 residues. With 1 base clipped from V and 6 bases from J, the junction kept 7 bases outside the gene matches. The germline CDR1 and CDR2 sequences are LGHNA and YNFKEQ. The CDR3 region has the DNA TGTGCCAGCAGCCAAGCGGACAGGGCTCTCCCTGAAGCTTTCTTT. Translating gives CASSQADRALPEAFF.

The chain joins TRBV7-9 to TRBJ1-4; 9 nucleotides line up with TRBD1. Germline CDR1 is SEHNR and CDR2 is FQNEAQ (reference sequence). Unmatched junction bases numbered 17, after V lost 5 bases and J lost 7 bases. This CDR3 spans 18 amino acids. The CDR3 sequence is CASSPPLDRGWDSEKLFF. For the CDR3, the DNA is TGTGCCAGCAGCCCTCCATTGGACAGGGGCTGGGACTCTGAAAAACTGTTTTTT.

The chain is built from TRBV29-1 and TRBJ2-2; 11 bases align to TRBD1. With V trimmed by 6 bases and J by 7 bases, 4 bases remained unmatched. CDR3 size: 13 residues. Looked up from germline, CDR1 is SQVTM and CDR2 is ANQGSEA. CDR3 loop: CSVAGQGGGELFF. CDR3 DNA sequence: TGCAGCGTCGCGGGACAGGGGGGCGGGGAGCTGTTTTTT.

V is TRBV2 and J is TRBJ2-7, with 14 bases identical to TRBD2. Germline CDR1 is SNHLY and CDR2 is FYNNEI. V lost 6 bases, J lost 7 bases, and 11 bases stayed unmatched. The CDR3 runs to 16 residues. CDR3 sequence: CASRTPTSGRVGEQYF. CDR3 DNA: TGTGCCAGCAGAACTCCGACTAGCGGGAGGGTAGGTGAGCAGTACTTC.

The chain links TRBV18 to TRBJ2-1, with D unclear. CDR1 and CDR2 from the germline V gene are KGHSH and LQKENI. V gave up 3 bases and J gave up 5 bases, with 8 bases separating them. This CDR3 contains 13 residues. As DNA, the CDR3 is TGTGCCAGCTCACCGGGCTACAACAATGAGCAGTTCTTC. It translates to CASSPGYNNEQFF.

The rearrangement joins TRBV9 to TRBJ1-3; 9 bases fit TRBD1. The CDR3 totals 15 residues. The ends lost 3 bases at V and 4 bases at J; junction bases unmatched: 5. Germline loops: CDR1 SGDLS, CDR2 YYNGEE. The CDR3 protein is CASSGGTGLGNTIYF. CDR3 sequence (DNA): TGTGCCAGCAGCGGAGGGACAGGGCTCGGAAACACCATATATTTT.

The gene calls are TRBV7-3 and TRBJ2-3; D is possibly TRBD1 (5 bases). This CDR3 spans 15 amino acids. Looked up from germline, CDR1 is SGHTA and CDR2 is FQGTGA. Trimming removed 6 bases at V and 0 bases at J, with 13 bases between. CDR3 DNA: TGTGCCAGCAGTCTTGGGGCGTCTAGCACAGATACGCAGTATTTT. Amino acid sequence: CASSLGASSTDTQYF.

A single count supports this clone. V and J are TRBV27 and TRBJ2-4; tentative D call: TRBD2 (6 bases). CDR1 is MNHEY, CDR2 SMNVEV, per germline (reference sequence). The V gene lost 4 bases and the J gene lost 6 bases, with 19 bases spanning the gap. CDR3 length: 16 amino acids. Here the CDR3 reads CASSSRLRDWRNIQYF. The DNA of the CDR3 is TGTGCCAGCAGTTCCCGCCTCAGGGACTGGAGAAACATTCAGTACTTC.

V gene TRBV24-1 combines with J gene TRBJ1-5; TRBD1 is a possible D gene (5 bases). The length of the CDR3 is 13 residues. The ends were cut back, 9 bases at V and 0 bases at J, with 8 bases in the middle. Looked up from germline, CDR1 is KGHDR and CDR2 is SFDVKD. The CDR3: CATGGVSNQPQHF. DNA of the CDR3: TGTGCCACCGGAGGGGTTAGCAATCAGCCCCAGCATTTT.

The chain joins TRBV6-2 or TRBV6-3 to TRBJ1-5, with D unresolved. V shed 4 bases and J shed 7 bases, with 8 bases lying between them. Germline CDR1 is MNHEY and CDR2 is SVGEGT. The CDR3 loop spans 12 amino acids. CDR3 sequence reads: CASSLREQPQHF. In DNA, the CDR3 is TGTGCCAGCAGTTTGCGGGAACAGCCCCAGCATTTT.